This TCR beta chain was sequenced during a study of T cell responses to AZD1222 COVID-19 vaccine. The assay was immunoSEQ multiplex PCR, and TCRdb's table has in-frame clones only and misses some. The sample carries 120,000 to 150,000 clones, about 90% recorded once. This clone was counted a single time. The antigen is not known. The study, taken as a whole, reports: When two AZD1222 doses had been given, Spike-specific TCR breadth and depth rose.

The CDR3 is 16 residues long. Germline V gives CDR1 LNHNV, CDR2 YYDKDF (reference sequence). The V segment lost 1 base and the J segment 11 bases; nucleotides outside the gene matches: 11. Material: peripheral blood, obtained on day 0 of MenACWY control vaccination. The chain carries TRBV15 and TRBJ1-5; TRBD1 agrees at 10 bases. The clonotype originates from an adult in good health. CDR3 sequence: CATSRVFRDRGVAQHF. The CDR3 DNA sequence: TGTGCCACCAGCAGAGTCTTCCGGGACAGGGGAGTGGCCCAGCATTTT.